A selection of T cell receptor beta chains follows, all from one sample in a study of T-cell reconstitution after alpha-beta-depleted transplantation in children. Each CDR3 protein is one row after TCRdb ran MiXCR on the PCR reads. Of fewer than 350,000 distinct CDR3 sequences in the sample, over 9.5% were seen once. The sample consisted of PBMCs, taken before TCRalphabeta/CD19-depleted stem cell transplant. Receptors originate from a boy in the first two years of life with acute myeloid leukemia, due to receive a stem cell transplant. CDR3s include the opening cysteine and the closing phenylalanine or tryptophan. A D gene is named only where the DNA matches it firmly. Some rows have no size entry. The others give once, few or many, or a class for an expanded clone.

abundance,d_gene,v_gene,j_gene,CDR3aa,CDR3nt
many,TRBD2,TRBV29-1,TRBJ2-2,CSVELAVNTGELFF,TGCAGCGTTGAACTAGCGGTGAACACCGGGGAGCTGTTTTTT
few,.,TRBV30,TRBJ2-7,CAWSVVSYEQYF,TGTGCCTGGAGTGTAGTGTCCTACGAGCAGTACTTC
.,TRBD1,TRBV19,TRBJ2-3,CASRDRSLGGTDTQYF,TGTGCCAGTAGGGACAGGTCCTTGGGGGGCACAGATACGCAGTATTTT
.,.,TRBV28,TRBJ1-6,CASSFPPSHSPLHF,TGTGCCAGCAGTTTTCCCCCCTCTCATTCACCCCTCCACTTT
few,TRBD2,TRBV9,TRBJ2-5,CASSVGYRSGRAGTQYF,TGTGCCAGCAGCGTAGGCTATCGTAGCGGGAGGGCGGGGACCCAGTACTTC
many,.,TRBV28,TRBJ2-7,CAILRGPLSYEQYF,TGTGCCATTTTGAGGGGTCCCCTCTCCTACGAGCAGTACTTC
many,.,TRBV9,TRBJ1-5,CASSAGGAVDQPQHF,TGTGCCAGCAGCGCCGGAGGGGCAGTTGATCAGCCCCAGCATTTT
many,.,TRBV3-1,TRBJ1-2,CASSRLPFGGYTF,TGTGCCAGCAGCCGACTCCCCTTCGGAGGCTACACCTTC
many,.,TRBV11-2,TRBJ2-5,CASSLDFVSQETQYF,TGTGCCAGCAGCTTAGACTTCGTCAGCCAAGAGACCCAGTACTTC
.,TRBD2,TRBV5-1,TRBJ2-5,CASKTSGELQETQYF,TGCGCCAGCAAAACTAGCGGGGAACTCCAAGAGACCCAGTACTTC
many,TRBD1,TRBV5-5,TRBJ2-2,CASRPAGGGTGELFF,TGTGCCAGCAGACCCGCAGGGGGCGGTACCGGGGAGCTGTTTTTT
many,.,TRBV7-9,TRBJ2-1,CASSQSGFEYNEQFF,TGTGCCAGCAGCCAGAGCGGTTTTGAGTACAATGAGCAGTTCTTC
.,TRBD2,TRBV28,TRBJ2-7,CASSQPSGRIYEQYF,TGTGCCAGCAGCCAGCCTAGCGGGAGGATCTACGAGCAGTACTTC
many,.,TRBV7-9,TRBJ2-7,CASSSSTLPYEQYF,TGTGCCAGCAGCTCTTCGACCCTCCCCTACGAGCAGTACTTC
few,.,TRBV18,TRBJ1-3,CASSPQESGNTIYF,TGTGCCAGCTCACCCCAGGAATCTGGAAACACCATATATTTT
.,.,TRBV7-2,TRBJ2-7,CASSLVGGGDEQYF,TGTGCCAGCAGCTTAGTTGGAGGGGGAGACGAGCAGTACTTC
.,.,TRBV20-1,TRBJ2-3,CSASRDWNSDTQYF,TGCAGTGCTAGCCGGGACTGGAATTCAGATACGCAGTATTTT
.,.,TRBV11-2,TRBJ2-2,CASSLVQGNGELFF,TGTGCCAGCAGCTTAGTACAGGGTAACGGGGAGCTGTTTTTT
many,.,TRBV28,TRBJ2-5,CASSFPGQKTQYF,TGTGCCAGCAGTTTCCCGGGGCAAAAGACCCAGTACTTC
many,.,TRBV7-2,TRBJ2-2,CASSLTTRNTGELFF,TGTGCCAGCAGCCTAACGACACGGAACACCGGGGAGCTGTTTTTT
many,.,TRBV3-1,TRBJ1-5,CASSQGGVGKTQHF,TGTGCCAGCAGCCAAGGAGGGGTGGGTAAGACCCAGCATTTT
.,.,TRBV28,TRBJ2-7,CASSLTRVDEQYF,TGTGCCAGCAGTTTAACCAGGGTCGACGAGCAGTACTTC
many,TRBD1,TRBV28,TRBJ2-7,CASSFLTRQGFNEQYF,TGTGCCAGCAGTTTCCTTACCCGACAGGGGTTTAACGAGCAGTACTTC
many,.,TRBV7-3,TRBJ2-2,CASSSDRNTGELFF,TGTGCCAGCAGCTCGGACAGGAACACCGGGGAGCTGTTTTTT
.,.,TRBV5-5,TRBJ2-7,CASSLPSPREQYF,TGTGCCAGCAGCCTCCCGTCGCCTAGGGAGCAGTACTTC
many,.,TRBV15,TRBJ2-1,CATSRGTTIGQFF,TGTGCCACCAGCAGAGGGACTACTATTGGGCAGTTCTTC
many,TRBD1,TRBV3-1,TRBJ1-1,CASSQDSGTDLNTEAFF,TGTGCCAGCAGCCAAGACTCCGGGACAGACCTCAACACTGAAGCTTTCTTT